Following are 32 T cell receptor beta chains from one sample sequenced in a study of Graves' ophthalmopathy and Graves' hyperthyroidism. Transcripts of RNA were the source for amplifying TCR beta CDR3 regions. HTBI primers served in a first-round RT-PCR, which a second-round multiplex PCR followed. TCRdb independently ran MiXCR on the multiplex PCR reads; one entry per CDR3 protein. The data hold 600,000 to 650,000 distinct CDR3 sequences, with about 24% observed a single time. Sequenced input: peripheral blood. These TCRs come from a woman aged 18-35 years with stable Graves' hyperthyroidism. Some clones in this sample may be carry-over from other donors' samples.

This clonotype was detected ten times or more. The chain links TRBV6-1 to TRBJ1-5; 8 bases are a match to TRBD1. The CDR3 contains 16 residues. V shed 6 bases and J 7 bases; nucleotides not matched to a gene: 14. Germline assignment: CDR1 MNHNS and CDR2 SASEGT. CDR3 sequence reads: CASRGGMDRAGQPQHF. In nucleotides, the CDR3 is TGTGCCAGCAGGGGGGGGATGGACAGGGCGGGACAGCCCCAGCATTTT.

This clonotype was detected ten times or more. The chain recombines TRBV28 with TRBJ1-5, with 12 bases aligning to TRBD1. From germline, CDR1 is MDHEN and CDR2 SYDVKM. The V gene end was trimmed by 3 bases and the J gene end by 11 bases; junction bases not matched to a gene: 5. This CDR3 has 14 amino acids. The CDR3 sequence is CASSLGTGGGTQHF. For the CDR3, the DNA is TGTGCCAGCAGTTTGGGGACAGGGGGCGGGACCCAGCATTTT.

The sample holds many counts of this clonotype. The chain has TRBV7-9 and TRBJ1-2; D possibly corresponds to TRBD1 (5 bases). Germline V gene lookup returns CDR1 SEHNR and CDR2 FQNEAQ (reference sequence). The germline V and J ends were trimmed by 4 bases and 8 bases, with 14 bases remaining between them. The CDR3 consists of 13 residues. The CDR3 sequence is CASSSTRGFGYTF. The CDR3 region has the DNA TGTGCCAGCAGCTCTACGAGGGGCTTCGGCTACACCTTC.

Many counts were recorded for this clonotype. A read error may produce the germline difference seen at one junction end. The chain has TRBV11-2 and TRBJ2-7, with a possible D match to TRBD1 (6 bases). The CDR3 is 13 amino acids. Germline-derived CDR1 and CDR2 are SGHAT and FQNNGV. CDR3 region: CASSLDTGLAQYF. As DNA, the CDR3 is TGCGCCAGCAGCTTAGATACAGGGCTCGCGCAGTACTTC.

This clonotype appeared many times. V and J are TRBV6-1 and TRBJ2-2; no clear D. The V gene's germline CDR1 is MNHNS and CDR2 SASEGT. The length of the CDR3 is 15 residues. Trimming left V 6 bases short and J 7 bases short, with 18 bases between. CDR3 sequence (DNA): TGTGCCAGCAGCCGTTCGACACCGAACGACGGGGAGCTGTTTTTT. This sequence encodes CASSRSTPNDGELFF.

This clonotype occurred many times. The chain recombines TRBV2 with TRBJ2-2; D might be TRBD1 (5 bases). The CDR3 covers 14 residues. The germline V gene encodes CDR1 SNHLY and CDR2 FYNNEI. Trimming left V 11 bases short and J 3 bases short, with 16 bases between. In DNA, the CDR3 is TGTGCCCGGAAAGGTCAGGGCTACACCGGGGAGCTGTTTTTT. As protein: CARKGQGYTGELFF. Full variable domain (rest looked up from reference TRBV2 and TRBJ2-2): EPEVTQTPSHQVTQMGQEVILRCVPISNHLYFYWYRQILGQKVEFLVSFYNNEISEKSEIFDDQFSVERPDGSNFTLKIRSTKLEDSAMYFCARKGQGYTGELFFGEGSRLTVL.

This clonotype was seen at least ten times. Its ends do not fully match the called genes, so a read error is possible. The chain has TRBV24-1 and TRBJ2-5; D possibly uses TRBD1 or TRBD2 (5 bases each). Per germline, CDR1 KGHDR and CDR2 SFDVKD. This CDR3 has 11 amino acids. DNA of the CDR3: TGTGCTACCAGTGGGACGGAGACCCAGTACTTC. Residues: CATSGTETQYF.

The chain has TRBV20-1 and TRBJ1-5; maybe TRBD1 (6 bases). Trimming shortened V by 2 bases and J by 4 bases, and 9 bases separated the two germline ends. From germline, CDR1 is DFQATT and CDR2 SNEGSKA (reference sequence). The CDR3 has 13 amino acids. CDR3 sequence (DNA): TGCAGTGCTAGAATGAGGGGGAATCAGCCCCAGCATTTT. It yields the protein CSARMRGNQPQHF.

The gene calls are TRBV6-1 and TRBJ2-2, with 7 nucleotides matching TRBD1. Germline V gene sequence: CDR1 MNHNS, CDR2 SASEGT. The CDR3 runs 15 residues. With V trimmed by 2 bases and J by 8 bases, 8 bases remained unmatched. For the CDR3, the DNA is TGTGCCAGCAGTGAACCCCCAAACAGGGGAGGGGAGCTGTTTTTT. This translates into CASSEPPNRGGELFF.

Many counts were recorded for this clonotype. The chain's CDR3 is CASSLTSGGGETQYF. CDR3 nucleotide sequence: TGTGCCAGCAGCTTAACTAGCGGGGGGGGAGAGACCCAGTACTTC. The gene calls are TRBV7-2 and TRBJ2-5; TRBD2 matches at 13 bases. V was clipped by 2 bases and J by 4 bases; unmatched bases: 1. CDR1 and CDR2 (germline): SGHTA, FQGNSA. There are 15 residues in the CDR3. The full variable domain, rest sourced from reference TRBV7-2 and TRBJ2-5, is GAGVSQSPSNKVTEKGKDVELRCDPISGHTALYWYRQSLGQGLEFLIYFQGNSAPDKSGLPSDRFSAERTGGSVSTLTIQRTQQEDSAVYLCASSLTSGGGETQYFGPGTRLLVL.

This clonotype showed up many times. The rearrangement uses TRBV6-1 and TRBJ2-7, with D tentatively TRBD1 (6 bases). CDR1 MNHNS and CDR2 SASEGT come from the germline V gene. The germline V and J ends were trimmed by 6 bases and 5 bases, with 14 bases remaining between them. There are 13 residues in the CDR3. This chain's CDR3 is CASSSSGVNEQYF. Here the CDR3 DNA reads TGTGCCAGCAGCAGCTCAGGGGTTAACGAGCAGTACTTC.

Many counts were recorded for this clonotype. The gene calls are TRBV4-1 and TRBJ1-2; D is uncertain. Germline V gene lookup returns CDR1 MGHRA and CDR2 YSYEKL. There are 14 residues in the CDR3. Trimming pared 1 base from V and 6 bases from J, leaving 12 bases between. CDR3 protein: CASSQAWQDHGYTF. For the CDR3, the DNA is TGCGCCAGCAGCCAAGCTTGGCAGGACCATGGCTACACCTTC.

This chain links TRBV20-1 with TRBJ1-2; possibly TRBD1 for D (5 bases). The CDR3 extends over 18 amino acids. Germline CDR1 is DFQATT and CDR2 is SNEGSKA (reference sequence). CDR3 bases: TGCAGGGGGGGGAGGCAGGGAACTCCCCGGCATCCTAACTATGGCTACACCTTC. It codes for CRGGRQGTPRHPNYGYTF.

This clonotype was seen more than once but under ten times. A much larger clone lies one base from this, so it may be a read error. The CDR3 ends on some other residue instead of the conserved phenylalanine or tryptophan, so this is likely a read error. The rearrangement joins TRBV20-1 to TRBJ1-5; 7 bases match TRBD1. Trimming at V came to 6 bases and at J to 3 bases, leaving 17 bases not matched to a gene. Germline values: CDR1 DFQATT, CDR2 SNEGSKA (reference sequence). The CDR3 runs 17 residues. Written as DNA, the CDR3 is TGCAGTGCCACAGACCCCTGGCCGGGACAGAACAATCAGCCCCAGCATGTT. Protein sequence: CSATDPWPGQNNQPQHV.

This clonotype showed up many times. The chain combines TRBV5-1 with TRBJ2-2; the D gene is possibly TRBD1 (6 bases). CDR1 is SGHRS and CDR2 is YFSETQ in the germline V gene. This CDR3 region has 15 residues. V was clipped by 5 bases and J by 0 bases, with 11 bases between them. CDR3: CASRKGDANTGELFF. CDR3 bases: TGCGCCAGCAGGAAGGGGGACGCGAACACCGGGGAGCTGTTTTTT.

This clonotype occurred a few times. V and J are TRBV6-1 and TRBJ2-7; D is unresolved. Per germline, CDR1 MNHNS and CDR2 SASEGT. This CDR3 has 14 residues. Trimming pared 6 bases from V and 4 bases from J, leaving 16 bases between. CDR3 bases: TGTGCCAGCAGCCCAGCCAGTCCGTGGTACGAGCAGTACTTC. Translated, it gives CASSPASPWYEQYF.

This clonotype has a count of ten or more. The CDR3 sequence is CASSLSSGRGNEQYF. The CDR3 DNA reads TGTGCCAGCAGCCTTTCATCAGGACGTGGGAACGAGCAGTACTTC. This chain links TRBV7-2 with TRBJ2-7; D call uncertain. The V end lost 5 bases, the J end lost 5 bases, and 19 bases lay between the germline ends. The CDR3 loop spans 15 amino acids. CDR1 SGHTA and CDR2 FQGNSA come from the germline V gene.

This clonotype was counted once. The rearrangement links TRBV12-5 to TRBJ1-1, with D possibly matching TRBD1 (6 bases). Germline V gene sequence: CDR1 LGHNT, CDR2 FRNRAP. This CDR3 has 14 residues. The V and J ends lost 5 bases and 3 bases respectively, with 13 bases between them. Here the CDR3 reads CASGQQGGYTEAFF. CDR3 sequence (DNA): TGTGCTAGTGGTCAACAGGGAGGGTACACTGAAGCTTTCTTT.

This clonotype was recorded only once. The rearrangement joins TRBV11-2 to TRBJ2-7; 10 positions agree with TRBD1. This CDR3 spans 19 amino acids. Per germline, CDR1 SGHAT and CDR2 FQNNGV. V gave up 5 bases and J gave up 3 bases; unmatched junction bases: 19. CDR3 protein: CASSPRGDRGRRESYEQYF. The CDR3 bases are TGTGCCAGCAGCCCACGGGGAGACAGGGGGCGGCGGGAGAGCTACGAGCAGTACTTC.

This clonotype appeared many times. The rearrangement links TRBV3-1 to TRBJ2-5; D unresolved. Trimming took 3 bases from V and 2 from J, leaving 7 bases between them. CDR1 is LGHDT and CDR2 is YNNKEL in the germline V gene (reference sequence). The CDR3 is 13 amino acids. The CDR3: CASSHGPQETQYF. DNA for the CDR3: TGTGCCAGCAGCCATGGACCGCAAGAGACCCAGTACTTC.

This clonotype was recorded many times. CDR3 sequence reads: CASSDNAQGADGYTF. The CDR3 bases are TGTGCCAGCAGTGACAACGCACAGGGGGCTGACGGCTACACCTTC. This chain connects TRBV12-3 or TRBV12-4 to TRBJ1-2; 9 bases match TRBD1. This CDR3 spans 15 amino acids. J was trimmed by 8 bases and V by 5 bases; bases with no gene match: 12.

V gene TRBV6-1 combines with J gene TRBJ2-7; TRBD1 aligns across 7 bases. The CDR3 has 12 amino acids. The trim removed 5 bases at V and 6 bases at J, leaving 4 bases unmatched. Germline V gene lookup returns CDR1 MNHNS and CDR2 SASEGT. In DNA, the CDR3 is TGTGCCAGCAGTCGACAGGGCTCCGAGCAGTACTTC. This translates into CASSRQGSEQYF.

The chain employs TRBV6-1 and TRBJ2-7, with D possibly TRBD1 on 6 matching bases. This CDR3 spans 15 amino acids. Germline CDR1 MNHNS, CDR2 SASEGT. V was trimmed by 4 bases and J by 7 bases, leaving 20 bases between them. Here the CDR3 reads CASSAWTERLGEQYF. The CDR3 nucleotides read TGTGCCAGCAGTGCCTGGACAGAACGTCTTGGGGAGCAGTACTTC.

This clonotype was found many times. The CDR3 region has the DNA TGCGCCAGCAGCTTGGTTCCAGCGGGGGCTAATGGCTACACCTTC. Protein: CASSLVPAGANGYTF. This chain uses TRBV5-1 with TRBJ1-2; a weak D match, TRBD1 (6 bases). Germline assignment: CDR1 SGHRS and CDR2 YFSETQ. This CDR3 comprises 15 residues. Between the trimmed V and J ends, which lost 0 bases and 6 bases, there was a span of 15 bases.

This clonotype was counted ten times or more. The gene calls are TRBV29-1 and TRBJ2-7, with D tentatively TRBD1 or TRBD2 (5 bases each). V was trimmed by 2 bases and J by 2 bases, leaving 16 bases between them. The CDR3 spans 15 residues. Germline CDR1 is SQVTM and CDR2 is ANQGSEA. CDR3 amino acids: CSVEIPRESAYEQYF. The CDR3 bases are TGCAGCGTTGAAATACCCAGGGAGTCTGCCTACGAGCAGTACTTC.

The chain has TRBV4-3 and TRBJ1-1; 10 positions agree with TRBD1. V lost 4 bases to trimming and J lost 5 bases; unmatched junction nucleotides: 7. The germline V gene has CDR1 LGHNA and CDR2 YSLEER. This CDR3 is 15 amino acids long. CDR3 sequence reads: CASSPDRGVRTEAFF. The CDR3 coding sequence is TGCGCCAGCAGCCCGGACAGGGGGGTTAGGACTGAAGCTTTCTTT.

This clonotype was observed many times. The chain employs TRBV19 and TRBJ1-5; 8 bases are shared with TRBD1. V dropped 4 bases and J dropped 5; count of bases not matched to a gene: 4. The germline CDR1 and CDR2 sequences are LNHDA and SQIVND (reference sequence). This CDR3 contains 14 residues. CDR3 nucleotides: TGTGCCAGTAGTACCCTGGACAGGGATCAGCCCCAGCATTTT. This translates into CASSTLDRDQPQHF.

This clonotype was seen many times. This chain links TRBV5-1 with TRBJ2-5; D remains ambiguous. Trimming removed 0 bases at V and 4 bases at J, with 7 bases between. The CDR3 has 13 amino acids. The germline gives CDR1 SGHRS, CDR2 YFSETQ. The CDR3 DNA reads as TGCGCCAGCAGCTTGGCCAACGGAGAGACCCAGTACTTC. Translated: CASSLANGETQYF.

This clonotype has ten or more counts. The chain employs TRBV28 and TRBJ1-5; TRBD1 is a possible D gene (6 bases). The CDR3 totals 17 residues. CDR1 is MDHEN, CDR2 SYDVKM, per germline. Trimming removed 3 bases at V and 0 bases at J, with 15 bases between. The chain's CDR3 is CASSLGGQSYSNQPQHF. The CDR3 DNA reads as TGTGCCAGCAGTTTGGGGGGGCAGTCTTATAGCAATCAGCCCCAGCATTTT.

Of note for this clonotype: Just one base apart from a much larger clone, this may be a read error. The DNA of the CDR3 is TGTGCCAGCAGCCCCGCGCGGGGGAGGGGTGGCCACACCTTC. As protein: CASSPARGRGGHTF. The chain uses TRBV7-3 and TRBJ1-2; possible D gene TRBD1, 5 bases. CDR3 size: 14 residues. Germline V gene data show CDR1 as SGHTA and CDR2 as FQGTGA. The full variable domain, completed using reference TRBV7-3 and TRBJ1-2, is GAGVSQTPSNKVTEKGKYVELRCDPISGHTALYWYRQSLGQGPEFLIYFQGTGAADDSGLPNDRFFAVRPEGSVSTLKIQRTERGDSAVYLCASSPARGRGGHTFGSGTRLTVV.

This clonotype was seen many times. The chain carries TRBV6-1 and TRBJ2-5, with 10 bases matching TRBD1. The CDR3 has 15 residues. V lost 6 bases and J lost 1; bases outside the gene matches: 5. Per the germline V gene, CDR1 is MNHNS and CDR2 is SASEGT. The DNA for the CDR3 is TGTGCCAGCAGGGGTAGGGACAGGGGCCAAGAGACCCAGTACTTC. It encodes CASRGRDRGQETQYF.

This clonotype was recorded at least ten times. The junction does not match germline at one end; this may be a read error. This rearrangement joins TRBV7-9 to TRBJ2-5; TRBD1 matches at 10 bases. Per germline, CDR1 SEHNR and CDR2 FQNEAQ (reference sequence). The CDR3 totals 15 residues. The CDR3 DNA reads as TGTGCCAGCAACTTACCTCCGGGACAGGGGGAGACCCAGTACTTC. Translating gives CASNLPPGQGETQYF.